These 13 T cell receptor beta chains were all obtained from the same sample, sequenced in a study of blood T cell repertoires in COVID-19. Assay used: immunoSEQ multiplex PCR; TCRdb lists only in-frame clones, some missing. This table holds about 190,000 clones, 84% found once. The specimen was peripheral blood. Source of these receptors: a woman in her 70s with active or convalescent COVID-19.

This chain joins TRBV6-5 and TRBJ2-4; D remains ambiguous. This CDR3 comprises 16 residues. V lost 0 bases and J 1 base, leaving 10 bases between the germline ends. Per the germline V gene, CDR1 is MNHEY and CDR2 is SVGAGI. This CDR3 is CASSYSNGHAKNIQYF. The CDR3 DNA sequence: TGTGCCAGCAGTTACTCGAACGGTCACGCCAAAAACATTCAGTACTTC.

The chain combines TRBV6-2 or TRBV6-3 with TRBJ2-3, with 7 bases matching TRBD1. The CDR3 is made up of 15 amino acids. The V segment lost 6 bases and the J segment 3 bases; nucleotides outside the gene matches: 9. In germline, CDR1 is MNHEY, CDR2 SVGEGT. The CDR3 coding sequence is TGTGCCAGCAGCCTCCTCGAGGGGGCTACAGATACGCAGTATTTT. This codes for CASSLLEGATDTQYF.

The chain has TRBV6-2 or TRBV6-3 and TRBJ1-1; D unclear. Per germline, CDR1 MNHEY and CDR2 SVGEGT. This CDR3 region has 14 residues. Trimming took off 1 base at V and 1 base at J, with 7 bases between the two ends. CDR3 in amino acids: CASSYLGGNTEAFF. For the CDR3, the DNA is TGTGCCAGCAGTTACTTAGGAGGGAACACTGAAGCTTTCTTT.

This clone was picked up one time. This chain connects TRBV9 to TRBJ1-2; TRBD1 agrees at 8 bases. The germline V gene has CDR1 SGDLS and CDR2 YYNGEE. V was pared by 3 bases and J by 4 bases, with 8 bases of the junction left unmatched. There are 15 residues in the CDR3. The CDR3 spells CASSASGTGVYGYTF. The CDR3 DNA sequence: TGTGCCAGCAGCGCGTCCGGGACAGGTGTCTATGGCTACACCTTC.

V usage is TRBV10-3 and J usage is TRBJ1-2, with D unresolved. From germline, CDR1 is ENHRY and CDR2 SYGVKD. CDR3 size: 13 residues. The V end lost 2 bases, the J end lost 4 bases, and 8 bases lay between the germline ends. As DNA, the CDR3 is TGTGCCATCAGTGAGGTGTCAGGCTATGGCTACACCTTC. Encoded protein: CAISEVSGYGYTF.

The genes are TRBV6-6 and TRBJ2-7; maybe TRBD1 (6 bases). The CDR3 totals 14 residues. CDR1 is MNHNY, CDR2 SVGAGI, per germline (reference sequence). V was trimmed by 4 bases and J by 6 bases, leaving 16 bases between them. In DNA, the CDR3 is TGTGCCAGCAGTTCCTCCGACAGGACTCCCGAGCAGTACTTC. This sequence encodes CASSSSDRTPEQYF.

The gene calls are TRBV5-1 and TRBJ1-2; a weak D match, TRBD1 (6 bases). The germline gives CDR1 SGHRS, CDR2 YFSETQ. Trimming took 0 bases from V and 5 from J, leaving 14 bases between them. The CDR3 runs to 15 residues. The CDR3 here is CASSLAPTGLYGYTF. For the CDR3, the DNA is TGCGCCAGCAGCTTGGCCCCGACAGGCTTATATGGCTACACCTTC. The whole variable domain, filled in from reference TRBV5-1 and TRBJ1-2, reads KAGVTQTPRYLIKTRGQQVTLSCSPISGHRSVSWYQQTPGQGLQFLFEYFSETQRNKGNFPGRFSGRQFSNSRSEMNVSTLELGDSALYLCASSLAPTGLYGYTFGSGTRLTVV.

DNA for the CDR3: TGTGCCAGCAGCTTGTACGGCAGGGATGGGGAAAAACTGTTTTTT. Its translation is CASSLYGRDGEKLFF. The rearrangement uses TRBV5-6 and TRBJ1-4, with a tentative D call TRBD1 (5 bases). Trimming took 1 base from V and 8 from J, leaving 15 bases between them. Germline assignment: CDR1 SGHDT and CDR2 YYEEEE. The CDR3 spans 15 residues.

The V call is TRBV18, the J call TRBJ2-2, with a weak D call TRBD1 (6 bases). Germline loops: CDR1 KGHSH, CDR2 LQKENI. This CDR3 region has 14 residues. Trimming shortened V by 6 bases and J by 2 bases, and 10 bases separated the two germline ends. CDR3 nucleotide sequence: TGTGCCAGCTCTAAGGACAGAAACACCGGGGAGCTGTTTTTT. Translating it yields CASSKDRNTGELFF.

The table lists this clone with a few counts. The chain has TRBV3-1 (or the pseudogene TRBV3-2) and TRBJ2-1; TRBD1 might be the D (5 bases). The CDR3 consists of 11 residues. V shed 1 base and J shed 15 bases, with 10 bases lying between them. The germline V gene encodes CDR1 LGHDT and CDR2 YNNKEL (reference sequence). CDR3 nucleotide sequence: TGTGCCAGCAGCCAAGCTTCAGGGATGTTCTTC. This encodes CASSQASGMFF.

The chain's CDR3 is CASSAGQEGNTIYF. The CDR3 coding sequence is TGTGCCAGCTCGGCGGGACAGGAAGGAAACACCATATATTTT. This chain links TRBV18 with TRBJ1-3, with TRBD1 matching 8 bases. Losses at the gene ends were 6 bases for V and 4 bases for J; bases not matched to a gene: 5. Germline lookup yields CDR1 KGHSH and CDR2 LQKENI. The CDR3 loop spans 14 amino acids.

The rearrangement links TRBV20-1 to TRBJ1-1, with D perhaps TRBD1 (6 bases). Per germline, CDR1 DFQATT and CDR2 SNEGSKA (reference sequence). V was trimmed by 3 bases and J by 7 bases, leaving 21 bases between them. The CDR3 runs 15 residues. The CDR3 is CSASGQGWDWNEAFF. The CDR3 DNA reads TGCAGTGCTAGTGGGCAGGGGTGGGATTGGAATGAAGCTTTCTTT.

The rearrangement uses TRBV12-3 or TRBV12-4 and TRBJ2-1; D may be TRBD2 (6 bases). This CDR3 comprises 12 residues. V lost 1 base, J lost 12 bases, and 10 bases lay in between. CDR3 sequence: CASSLGDSRQFF. The CDR3 coding sequence is TGTGCCAGCAGTTTAGGGGACTCTAGGCAGTTCTTC.